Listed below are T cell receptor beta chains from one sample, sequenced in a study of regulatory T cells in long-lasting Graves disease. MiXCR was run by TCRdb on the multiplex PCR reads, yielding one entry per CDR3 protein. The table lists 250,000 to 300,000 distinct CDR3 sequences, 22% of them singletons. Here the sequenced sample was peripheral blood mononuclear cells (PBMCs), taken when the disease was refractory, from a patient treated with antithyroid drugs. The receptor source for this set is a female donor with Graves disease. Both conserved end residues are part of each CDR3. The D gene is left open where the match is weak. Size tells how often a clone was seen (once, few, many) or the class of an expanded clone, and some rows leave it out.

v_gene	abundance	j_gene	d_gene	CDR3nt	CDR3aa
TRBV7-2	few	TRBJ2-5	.	TGTGCCAGCAGCCCTGGGGGAGTTAGAGAGACCCAGTACTTC	CASSPGGVRETQYF
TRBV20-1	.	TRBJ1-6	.	TGCAGTGCTACAGGGTATTCTTCACCCCTCCACTTT	CSATGYSSPLHF
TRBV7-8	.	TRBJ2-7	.	TGTGCCAGCAGACCATCCGGGACGAGGGGCGAGCAGTACTTC	CASRPSGTRGEQYF
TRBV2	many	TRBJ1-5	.	TGTGCCAGCAGATTCAGGCTCGGGGAGCCCCAGCATTTT	CASRFRLGEPQHF
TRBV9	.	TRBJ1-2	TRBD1	TGTGCCAGCAGTGAAGGGACAGAGGCCCTTTATGGCTACACCTTC	CASSEGTEALYGYTF
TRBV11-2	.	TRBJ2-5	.	TGTGCCAGCAGCTTAGGGGTCGGCCAAGAGACCCAGTACTTC	CASSLGVGQETQYF
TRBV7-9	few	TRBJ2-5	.	TGTGCCAGCAGCTACCAGGGCGACCAGTACTTC	CASSYQGDQYF
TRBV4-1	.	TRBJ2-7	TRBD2	TGCGCCAGCAGCCAAAGAGCGGGAGGGCCGTACGAGCAGTACTTC	CASSQRAGGPYEQYF
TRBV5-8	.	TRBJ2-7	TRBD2	TGTGCCAGCAGCTCCCCACTAGCGGGAGGGGACGAGCGGTACTTC	CASSSPLAGGDERYF
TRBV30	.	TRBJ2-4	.	TGTGCCTGGGATTCGGGGGCCAAAAACATTCAGTACTTC	CAWDSGAKNIQYF
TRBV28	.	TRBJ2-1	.	TGCGCCAGCAGCCCGAACACCGCGGTCTGCAATGAGCAGTTCTTC	CASSPNTAVCNEQFF
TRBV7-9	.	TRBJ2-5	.	TGTGCCAGCAGCCCAGTATCCCTCAGGGCCCCAGAGACCCAGTACTTC	CASSPVSLRAPETQYF
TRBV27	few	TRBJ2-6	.	TGTGCCAGCAGTTTAATTCCCCCCAGGGGCGGCAACGTCCTGACTTTC	CASSLIPPRGGNVLTF